These T cell receptor beta chains were read from a single sample in a study of T cells in Graves' hyperthyroidism and ophthalmopathy. TCRdb ran MiXCR on the multiplex PCR reads and lists one entry per CDR3 protein. The sample consists of a few hundred thousand distinct CDR3 sequences, about 45% of them appearing once. The sample taken for sequencing was peripheral blood or thyroid tissue (not recorded which). These receptor sequences come from a woman aged 18 to 35 with Graves' hyperthyroidism. Both conserved end residues are part of each CDR3. D genes are given only for firm matches. Clone size is given for some rows only: seen once, a few or many times, or a class if the clone is expanded.

d_call | clone_size | j_call | v_call | cdr3_aa | cdr3_nt
- | - | TRBJ1-2 | TRBV20-1 | CSASGGSGYTF | TGCAGTGCTAGCGGAGGCTCTGGCTACACCTTC
TRBD1 | - | TRBJ1-2 | TRBV9 | CASSDAGGEGYSYTF | TGTGCCAGCAGCGATGCAGGGGGCGAGGGATATAGCTACACCTTC
- | - | TRBJ1-2 | TRBV25-1 | CASSLGSGRVKGGYTF | TGTGCCAGCAGCTTGGGATCAGGACGGGTGAAGGGTGGCTACACCTTC
- | - | TRBJ1-2 | TRBV12-3/TRBV12-4 | CASSNRDKGYTF | TGTGCCAGCAGTAACAGGGATAAGGGCTACACCTTC
- | - | TRBJ1-1 | TRBV12-3/TRBV12-4 | CASSADGPEAFF | TGTGCCAGCAGTGCAGACGGACCTGAAGCTTTCTTT
TRBD1 | - | TRBJ1-2 | TRBV24-1 | CATPPRTGGASVGYTF | TGTGCCACCCCTCCTAGGACAGGGGGCGCATCCGTTGGCTACACCTTC
- | - | TRBJ1-2 | TRBV29-1 | CSAAWTSGYGYTF | TGCAGCGCAGCCTGGACATCTGGGTATGGCTACACCTTC
- | many | TRBJ1-1 | TRBV2 | CASSGSESGRPAFF | TGTGCCAGCAGTGGATCCGAATCGGGACGTCCAGCTTTCTTT
- | - | TRBJ1-1 | TRBV7-9 | CASSYRAEDEAFF | TGTGCCAGCAGTTACCGGGCAGAGGATGAAGCTTTCTTT
TRBD2 | few | TRBJ2-7 | TRBV20-1 | CSARDQTSGSHEQYF | TGCAGTGCTAGAGATCAAACTAGCGGGAGCCACGAGCAGTACTTC
- | many | TRBJ1-1 | TRBV7-9 | CASSPLLLLNTEAFF | TGTGCCAGCAGCCCCTTATTGCTCCTGAACACTGAAGCTTTCTTT
- | many | TRBJ1-1 | TRBV12-3/TRBV12-4 | CASSLSEGTEAFF | TGTGCCAGCAGTTTATCCGAAGGCACTGAAGCTTTCTTT
- | - | TRBJ1-2 | TRBV29-1 | CSDFDSNYGYTF | TGCAGTGATTTCGACAGTAACTATGGCTACACCTTC
- | few | TRBJ2-2 | TRBV10-3 | CASSYSTRVDTGELFF | TGTGCCAGCAGTTACTCGACAAGGGTGGACACCGGGGAGCTGTTTTTT
TRBD2 | - | TRBJ2-5 | TRBV7-9 | CASSPSSGRTGVETQYF | TGCGCCAGCAGCCCTTCTAGCGGGAGAACGGGAGTGGAGACCCAGTACTTC
- | - | TRBJ2-5 | TRBV12-3/TRBV12-4 | CASSPTVMGTQYF | TGTGCCAGCAGTCCGACCGTTATGGGGACCCAGTACTTC
TRBD1 | - | TRBJ1-1 | TRBV7-9 | CARQGGEAFF | TGTGCCCGCCAGGGGGGTGAAGCTTTCTTT
TRBD1 | many | TRBJ1-2 | TRBV24-1 | CATSGTGGESPYGYTF | TGTGCCACCAGTGGGACAGGGGGCGAATCGCCGTATGGCTACACCTTC
- | many | TRBJ2-7 | TRBV7-8 | CASSYGTPYEQYF | TGTGCCAGCAGCTACGGGACCCCCTACGAGCAGTACTTC
TRBD2 | - | TRBJ2-3 | TRBV24-1 | CATSDSAGGTDTQYF | TGTGCCACCAGTGATTCAGCGGGAGGAACAGATACGCAGTATTTT
- | many | TRBJ1-5 | TRBV19 | CASSIPRANQPQHF | TGTGCCAGTAGTATACCCAGGGCCAATCAGCCCCAGCATTTT
- | - | TRBJ1-5 | TRBV2 | CASSLQGLGNQPQHF | TGTGCCAGCAGTCTTCAAGGGTTAGGCAATCAGCCCCAGCATTTT
TRBD1 | - | TRBJ1-2 | TRBV2 | CASGLSQGYYGYTF | TGTGCTAGTGGTTTGTCACAGGGGTACTATGGCTACACCTTC
TRBD1 | once | TRBJ1-5 | TRBV29-1 | CSVEQRGDRDPNQPQHF | TGCAGCGTAGAACAGCGTGGGGACAGGGATCCTAATCAGCCCCAGCATTTT
- | - | TRBJ1-1 | TRBV6-5 | CAISYGTYTEAFF | TGTGCCATCAGTTACGGGACCTACACTGAAGCTTTCTTT
- | - | TRBJ2-2 | TRBV5-1 | CASSLDGRKNTGELFF | TGCGCCAGCAGCTTGGATGGGAGAAAGAACACCGGGGAGCTGTTTTTT
TRBD1 | - | TRBJ2-6 | TRBV15 | CATSNVGQGSGANVLTF | TGTGCCACCAGCAACGTAGGACAGGGGTCTGGGGCCAACGTCCTGACTTTC
TRBD1 | - | TRBJ1-2 | TRBV7-8 | CASSPWTGGGYTF | TGTGCCAGCAGCCCGTGGACAGGGGGCGGCTACACCTTC
- | many | TRBJ1-1 | TRBV7-8 | CASSFYRAAEAFF | TGTGCCAGCAGCTTCTATAGGGCGGCTGAAGCTTTCTTT
TRBD2 | - | TRBJ2-7 | TRBV20-1 | CSARGASGTYEQYF | TGCAGTGCCCGAGGCGCTAGCGGGACCTACGAGCAGTACTTC
- | - | TRBJ2-7 | TRBV7-9 | CASSLGPSGVEQYF | TGTGCCAGCAGCCTGGGGCCATCCGGGGTCGAGCAGTACTTC
- | - | TRBJ2-7 | TRBV7-9 | CASSRHAQYF | TGTGCCAGCAGCCGCCATGCGCAGTACTTC
- | - | TRBJ1-3 | TRBV6-5 | CASSYLQTENSGNTIYF | TGTGCCAGCAGTTACTTGCAGACAGAAAACTCTGGAAACACCATATATTTT
TRBD1 | - | TRBJ1-5 | TRBV19 | CASSIDDRGAAQPQHF | TGTGCCAGTAGTATAGACGACAGGGGTGCTGCGCAGCCCCAGCATTTT
- | few | TRBJ1-3 | TRBV2 | CASQQGSGNTIYF | TGTGCCAGCCAACAGGGCTCTGGAAACACCATATATTTT
- | - | TRBJ1-1 | TRBV3-1 | CASSQQVNTEAFF | TGTGCCAGCAGCCAACAGGTGAACACTGAAGCTTTCTTT
- | - | TRBJ2-7 | TRBV29-1 | CRANSVYEQYF | TGCAGAGCGAACAGCGTCTACGAGCAGTACTTC
TRBD1 | - | TRBJ1-5 | TRBV15 | CATSSMGDRGQPQHF | TGTGCCACCAGCAGTATGGGCGACAGGGGTCAGCCCCAGCATTTT
- | few | TRBJ2-7 | TRBV7-9 | CASSLVVGNSYEQYF | TGTGCCAGCAGCTTAGTAGTCGGCAACTCCTACGAGCAGTACTTC
TRBD1 | - | TRBJ2-7 | TRBV29-1 | CSAGQERGEQYF | TGCAGCGCCGGACAGGAGCGTGGCGAGCAGTACTTC
- | - | TRBJ2-7 | TRBV9 | CASSRTEGTYEQYF | TGTGCCAGCAGCCGGACAGAGGGGACCTACGAGCAGTACTTC
- | many | TRBJ1-1 | TRBV13 | CASSSDGTEAFF | TGTGCCAGCAGCTCAGATGGCACTGAAGCTTTCTTT
- | few | TRBJ1-5 | TRBV9 | CASSLSPYSNQPQHF | TGTGCCAGCAGCTTATCCCCTTATAGCAATCAGCCCCAGCATTTT
- | - | TRBJ2-5 | TRBV7-2 | CALTLGLEETQYF | TGTGCCCTAACTCTGGGGCTGGAAGAGACCCAGTACTTC
TRBD1 | few | TRBJ1-2 | TRBV9 | CASSASQGTGGYSGYTF | TGTGCCAGCAGCGCTAGTCAAGGGACAGGGGGCTACAGTGGCTACACCTTC
TRBD1 | many | TRBJ1-6 | TRBV7-9 | CASSFTGGAGNSPLHF | TGTGCCAGCAGCTTTACAGGGGGCGCGGGGAATTCACCCCTCCACTTT
- | few | TRBJ1-4 | TRBV12-3/TRBV12-4 | CASSPRRAPNEKLFF | TGTGCCAGCAGCCCCAGGAGGGCTCCTAATGAAAAACTGTTTTTT
- | many | TRBJ1-6 | TRBV15 | CATSSQDSPLHF | TGTGCCACCAGCAGCCAGGATTCACCCCTCCACTTT
- | many | TRBJ1-5 | TRBV15 | CATSSIRNQPQHF | TGTGCCACCAGCAGCATTCGCAATCAGCCCCAGCATTTT
TRBD1 | - | TRBJ1-2 | TRBV25-1 | CARTPQGGYGYTF | TGTGCTAGAACCCCTCAGGGGGGCTATGGCTACACCTTC